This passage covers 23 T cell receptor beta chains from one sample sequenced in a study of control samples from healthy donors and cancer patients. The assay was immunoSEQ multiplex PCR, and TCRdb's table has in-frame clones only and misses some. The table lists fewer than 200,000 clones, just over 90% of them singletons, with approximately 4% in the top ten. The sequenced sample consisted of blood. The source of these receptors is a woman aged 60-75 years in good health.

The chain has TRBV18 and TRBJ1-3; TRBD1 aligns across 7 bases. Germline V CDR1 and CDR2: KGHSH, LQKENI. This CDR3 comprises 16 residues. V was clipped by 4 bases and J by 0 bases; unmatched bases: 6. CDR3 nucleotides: TGTGCCAGCTCACAGGGACAGCGTCACTCTGGAAACACCATATATTTT. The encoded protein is CASSQGQRHSGNTIYF.

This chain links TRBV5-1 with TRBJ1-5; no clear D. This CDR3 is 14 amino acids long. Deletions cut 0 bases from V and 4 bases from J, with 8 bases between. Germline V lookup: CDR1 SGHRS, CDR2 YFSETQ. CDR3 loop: CASSLDPANQPQHF. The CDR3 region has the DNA TGCGCCAGCAGCTTGGATCCGGCAAATCAGCCCCAGCATTTT.

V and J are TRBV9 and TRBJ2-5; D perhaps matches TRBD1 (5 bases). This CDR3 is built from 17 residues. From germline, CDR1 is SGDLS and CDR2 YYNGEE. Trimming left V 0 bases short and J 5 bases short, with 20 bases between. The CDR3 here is CASSVVGAPTGRETQYF. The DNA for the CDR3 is TGTGCCAGCAGCGTAGTTGGGGCCCCGACCGGTCGGGAGACCCAGTACTTC.

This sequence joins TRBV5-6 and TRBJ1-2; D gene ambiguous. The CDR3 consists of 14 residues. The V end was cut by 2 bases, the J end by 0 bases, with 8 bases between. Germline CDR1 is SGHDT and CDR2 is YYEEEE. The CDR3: CASSLDLANYGYTF. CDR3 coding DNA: TGTGCCAGCAGCTTAGACTTAGCTAACTATGGCTACACCTTC.

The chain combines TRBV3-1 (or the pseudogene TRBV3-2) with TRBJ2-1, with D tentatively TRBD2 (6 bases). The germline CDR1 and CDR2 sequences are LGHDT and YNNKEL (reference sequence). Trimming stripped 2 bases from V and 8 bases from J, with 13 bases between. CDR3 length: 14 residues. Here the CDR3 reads CASSQLTSSYEQFF. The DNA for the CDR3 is TGTGCCAGCAGCCAATTGACTAGTTCCTATGAGCAGTTCTTC.

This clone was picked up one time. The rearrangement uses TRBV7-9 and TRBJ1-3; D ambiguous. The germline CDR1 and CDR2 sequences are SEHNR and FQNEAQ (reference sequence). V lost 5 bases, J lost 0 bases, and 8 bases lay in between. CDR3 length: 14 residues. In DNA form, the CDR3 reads TGTGCCAGCAGCCGAGCTTACTCTGGAAACACCATATATTTT. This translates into CASSRAYSGNTIYF.

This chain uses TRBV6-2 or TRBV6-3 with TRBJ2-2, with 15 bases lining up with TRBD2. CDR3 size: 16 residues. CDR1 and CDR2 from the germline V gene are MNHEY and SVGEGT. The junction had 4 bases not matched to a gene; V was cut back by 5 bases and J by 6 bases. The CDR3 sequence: CASSQRTSGGAGELFF. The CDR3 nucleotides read TGTGCCAGCAGTCAGCGGACTAGCGGGGGGGCCGGGGAGCTGTTTTTT.

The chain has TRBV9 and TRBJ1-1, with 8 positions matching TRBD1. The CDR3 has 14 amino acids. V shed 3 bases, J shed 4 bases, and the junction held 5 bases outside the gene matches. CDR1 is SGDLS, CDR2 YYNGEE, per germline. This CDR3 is CASSATGTGTEAFF. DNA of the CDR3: TGTGCCAGCAGCGCAACCGGGACAGGCACTGAAGCTTTCTTT. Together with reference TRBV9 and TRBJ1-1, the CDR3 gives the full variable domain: DSGVTQTPKHLITATGQRVTLRCSPRSGDLSVYWYQQSLDQGLQFLIQYYNGEERAKGNILERFSAQQFPDLHSELNLSSLELGDSALYFCASSATGTGTEAFFGQGTRLTVV.

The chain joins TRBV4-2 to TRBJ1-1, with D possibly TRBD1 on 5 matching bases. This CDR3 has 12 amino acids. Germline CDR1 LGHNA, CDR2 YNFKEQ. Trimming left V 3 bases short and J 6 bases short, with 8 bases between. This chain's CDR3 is CASSHDRAEAFF. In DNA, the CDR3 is TGTGCCAGCAGCCATGACAGAGCTGAAGCTTTCTTT.

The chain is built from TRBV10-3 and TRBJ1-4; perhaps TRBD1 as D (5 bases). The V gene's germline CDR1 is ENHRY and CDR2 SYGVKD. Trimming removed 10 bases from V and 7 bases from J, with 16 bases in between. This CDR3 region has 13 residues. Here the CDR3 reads CATRAPGGEKLFF. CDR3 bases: TGTGCCACCAGGGCCCCGGGGGGTGAAAAACTGTTTTTT.

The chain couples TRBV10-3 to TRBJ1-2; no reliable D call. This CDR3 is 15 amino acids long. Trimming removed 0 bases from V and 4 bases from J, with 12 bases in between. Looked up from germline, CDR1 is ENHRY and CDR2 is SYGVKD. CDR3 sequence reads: CAISESQDFAYGYTF. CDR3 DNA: TGTGCCATCAGTGAGTCGCAGGATTTCGCCTATGGCTACACCTTC.

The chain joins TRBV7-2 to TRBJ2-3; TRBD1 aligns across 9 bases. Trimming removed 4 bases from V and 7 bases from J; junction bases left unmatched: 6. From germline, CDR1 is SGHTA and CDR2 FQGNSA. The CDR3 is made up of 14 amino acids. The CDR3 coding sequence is TGTGCCAGCAGCTCTGGACAGGGGACGAATACGCAGTATTTT. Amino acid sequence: CASSSGQGTNTQYF.

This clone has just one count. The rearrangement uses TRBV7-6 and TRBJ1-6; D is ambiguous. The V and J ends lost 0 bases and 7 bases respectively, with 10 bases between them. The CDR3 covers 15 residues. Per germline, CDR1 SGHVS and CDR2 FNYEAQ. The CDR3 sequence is CASSLAGRGNSPLHF. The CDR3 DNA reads TGTGCCAGCAGCTTAGCGGGAAGAGGGAATTCACCCCTCCACTTT.

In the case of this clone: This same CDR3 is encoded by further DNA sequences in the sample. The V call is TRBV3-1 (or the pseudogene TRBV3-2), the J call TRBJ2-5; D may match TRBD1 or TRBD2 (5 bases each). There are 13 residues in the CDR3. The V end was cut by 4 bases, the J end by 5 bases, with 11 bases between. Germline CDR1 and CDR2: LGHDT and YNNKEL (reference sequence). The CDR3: CASSRGGRETQYF. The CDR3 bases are TGTGCCAGCAGCCGTGGGGGTCGGGAGACCCAGTACTTC.

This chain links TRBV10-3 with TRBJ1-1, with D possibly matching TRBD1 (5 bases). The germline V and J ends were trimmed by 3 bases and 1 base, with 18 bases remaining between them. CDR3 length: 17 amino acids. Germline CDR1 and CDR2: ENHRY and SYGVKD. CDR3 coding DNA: TGTGCCATCAGTGAAACCGAAGGGGCGGATCAGAACACTGAAGCTTTCTTT. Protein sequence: CAISETEGADQNTEAFF.

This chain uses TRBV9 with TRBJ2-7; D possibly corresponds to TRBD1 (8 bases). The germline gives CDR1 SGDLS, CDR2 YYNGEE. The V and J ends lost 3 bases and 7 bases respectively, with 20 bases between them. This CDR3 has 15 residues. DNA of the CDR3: TGTGCCAGCAGCGGTTACAGGGGGGGATCTGAAGAGCAGTACTTC. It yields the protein CASSGYRGGSEEQYF.

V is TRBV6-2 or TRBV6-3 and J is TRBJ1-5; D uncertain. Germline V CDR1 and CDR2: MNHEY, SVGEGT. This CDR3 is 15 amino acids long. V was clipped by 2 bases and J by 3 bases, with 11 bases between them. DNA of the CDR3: TGTGCCAGCAGTTACGCCCTGGGAATCAATCAGCCCCAGCATTTT. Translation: CASSYALGINQPQHF.

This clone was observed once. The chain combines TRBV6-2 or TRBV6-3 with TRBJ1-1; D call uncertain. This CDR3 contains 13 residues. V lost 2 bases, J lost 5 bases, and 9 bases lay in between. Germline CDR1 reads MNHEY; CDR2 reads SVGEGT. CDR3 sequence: CASSYGRQTEAFF. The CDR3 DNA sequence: TGTGCCAGCAGTTACGGCAGGCAAACTGAAGCTTTCTTT.

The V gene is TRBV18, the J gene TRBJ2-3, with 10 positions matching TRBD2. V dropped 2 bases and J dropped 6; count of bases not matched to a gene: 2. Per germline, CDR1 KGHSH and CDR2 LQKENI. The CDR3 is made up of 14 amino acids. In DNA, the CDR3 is TGTGCCAGCTCACCAACTAGCGGGGACGATACGCAGTATTTT. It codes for CASSPTSGDDTQYF.

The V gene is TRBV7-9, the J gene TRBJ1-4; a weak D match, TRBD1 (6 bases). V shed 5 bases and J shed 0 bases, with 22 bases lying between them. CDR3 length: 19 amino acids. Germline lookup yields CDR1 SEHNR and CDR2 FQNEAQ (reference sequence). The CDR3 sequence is CASSARTWGATPTNEKLFF. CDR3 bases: TGTGCCAGCAGCGCCAGGACATGGGGGGCAACCCCAACTAATGAAAAACTGTTTTTT.

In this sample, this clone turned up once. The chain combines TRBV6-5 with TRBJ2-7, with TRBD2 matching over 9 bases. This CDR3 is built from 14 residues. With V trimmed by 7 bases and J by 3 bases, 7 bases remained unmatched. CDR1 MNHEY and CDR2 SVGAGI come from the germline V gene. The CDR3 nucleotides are TGTGCCAGCACAAGAAATAGCGGGGGCTACGAGCAGTACTTC. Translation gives CASTRNSGGYEQYF.

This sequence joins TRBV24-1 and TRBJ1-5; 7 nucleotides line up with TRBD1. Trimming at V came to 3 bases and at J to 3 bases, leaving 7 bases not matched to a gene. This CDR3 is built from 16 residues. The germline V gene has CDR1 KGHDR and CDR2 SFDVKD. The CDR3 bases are TGTGCCACCAGTGATGGCACCGACAGGGACAATCAGCCCCAGCATTTT. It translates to CATSDGTDRDNQPQHF.

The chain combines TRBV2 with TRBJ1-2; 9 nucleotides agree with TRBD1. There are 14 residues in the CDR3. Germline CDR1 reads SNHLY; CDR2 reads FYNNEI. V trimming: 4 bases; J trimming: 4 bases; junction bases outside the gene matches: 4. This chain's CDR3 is CASSADRGSYGYTF. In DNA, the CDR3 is TGTGCCAGCAGTGCGGACAGGGGAAGCTATGGCTACACCTTC. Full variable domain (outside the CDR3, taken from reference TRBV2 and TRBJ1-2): EPEVTQTPSHQVTQMGQEVILRCVPISNHLYFYWYRQILGQKVEFLVSFYNNEISEKSEIFDDQFSVERPDGSNFTLKIRSTKLEDSAMYFCASSADRGSYGYTFGSGTRLTVV.